Listed here are 25 T cell receptor beta chains from one sample, sequenced in a study of cytomegalovirus exposure and HLA in healthy donors. Some clones are missing from TCRdb's copy, which holds only in-frame ones; the method was immunoSEQ multiplex PCR. The sample gives roughly 330,000 clones, approximately 90% of which show up once; over 1% is in the top ten. Sequencing input: PBMCs. These receptors all come from a woman aged 30 to 39 in good health and CMV-seropositive.

V usage is TRBV5-1 and J usage is TRBJ2-3, with D maybe TRBD2 (5 bases). This CDR3 is 11 amino acids long. Trimming removed 7 bases from V and 6 bases from J, with 9 bases in between. CDR1 is SGHRS and CDR2 is YFSETQ in the germline V gene. The CDR3 DNA is TGCGCCAGCCTCTCGGGGGATACGCAGTATTTT. Amino acid sequence: CASLSGDTQYF. Full variable domain (rest looked up from reference TRBV5-1 and TRBJ2-3): KAGVTQTPRYLIKTRGQQVTLSCSPISGHRSVSWYQQTPGQGLQFLFEYFSETQRNKGNFPGRFSGRQFSNSRSEMNVSTLELGDSALYLCASLSGDTQYFGPGTRLTVL.

The chain combines TRBV4-3 with TRBJ2-5; D could derive from TRBD1 or TRBD2 (5 bases each). Germline values: CDR1 LGHNA, CDR2 YSLEER. The CDR3 contains 17 residues. The ends were cut back, 0 bases at V and 0 bases at J, with 14 bases in the middle. As DNA, the CDR3 is TGCGCCAGCAGCCAAGATTGCAGGGAGAGAAACCAAGAGACCCAGTACTTC. Translation: CASSQDCRERNQETQYF.

This chain uses TRBV19 with TRBJ2-7; 9 bases match TRBD1. Germline-derived CDR1 and CDR2 are LNHDA and SQIVND (reference sequence). After removal of 5 bases from V and 7 bases from J, the junction contained 12 bases not matched to a gene. The length of the CDR3 is 15 residues. The CDR3: CASSSPGTGNGEQYF. CDR3 DNA: TGTGCCAGTAGTTCGCCCGGGACAGGGAACGGGGAGCAGTACTTC.

J is TRBJ2-7 and V is TRBV29-1; D gene uncertain. CDR3 length: 13 amino acids. Germline V lookup: CDR1 SQVTM, CDR2 ANQGSEA. Between the trimmed V and J ends, which lost 4 bases and 3 bases, there was a span of 13 bases. CDR3 sequence: CSVVTGSGYEQYF. CDR3 DNA sequence: TGCAGCGTTGTTACGGGTTCTGGCTACGAGCAGTACTTC.

This chain joins TRBV27 and TRBJ2-7; 13 nucleotides agree with TRBD2. The germline gives CDR1 MNHEY, CDR2 SMNVEV (reference sequence). The CDR3 loop spans 18 amino acids. The J segment lost 1 base and the V segment lost 5 bases, leaving 11 bases of the junction unmatched. The CDR3 DNA sequence: TGTGCCAGCAGTCCGCTGGGGACTAGCGGGGTGATTTCCTACGAGCAGTACTTC. Translation gives CASSPLGTSGVISYEQYF.

The chain employs TRBV6-5 and TRBJ2-7; TRBD1 matches 7 bases. With V trimmed by 6 bases and J by 1 base, 6 bases remained unmatched. The CDR3 length is 14 residues. Germline CDR1 MNHEY, CDR2 SVGAGI. As DNA, the CDR3 is TGTGCCAGCAGCCGTGGACAGGCGTCCTACGAGCAGTACTTC. Translating gives CASSRGQASYEQYF.

This chain connects TRBV18 to TRBJ2-7; TRBD2 matches 13 bases. CDR1 KGHSH and CDR2 LQKENI come from the germline V gene. This CDR3 comprises 14 residues. V shed 6 bases and J 6 bases; nucleotides not matched to a gene: 5. The DNA of the CDR3 is TGTGCCAGCTCTCGGACTAGCGGGGGTCGCGAGCAGTACTTC. It translates to CASSRTSGGREQYF.

The CDR3 DNA reads TGTGCCTGGAGTAACCAGCAGGGGAATGGCTACACCTTC. This gives the protein CAWSNQQGNGYTF. The V call is TRBV30, the J call TRBJ1-2; possible D gene TRBD1, 6 bases. Germline CDR1 and CDR2: GTSNPN and SVGIG (reference sequence). V shed 2 bases and J shed 6 bases, with 13 bases lying between them. The CDR3 sequence is 13 residues long.

The chain couples TRBV9 to TRBJ2-6; TRBD1 might be the D (5 bases). This CDR3 spans 15 amino acids. Trimming removed 2 bases at V and 1 base at J, with 7 bases between. The germline gives CDR1 SGDLS, CDR2 YYNGEE. CDR3 in amino acids: CASSVTVSGANVLTF. The CDR3 DNA follows: TGTGCCAGCAGCGTGACAGTATCTGGGGCCAACGTCCTGACTTTC.

This chain links TRBV9 with TRBJ2-1, with D possibly TRBD1 on 5 matching bases. The V gene lost 0 bases and the J gene lost 0 bases, with 7 bases spanning the gap. The CDR3 length is 15 residues. Per the germline V gene, CDR1 is SGDLS and CDR2 is YYNGEE. The CDR3 spells CASSVGQTSYNEQFF. The CDR3, as DNA: TGTGCCAGCAGCGTAGGACAGACCTCCTACAATGAGCAGTTCTTC.

This chain links TRBV5-1 with TRBJ1-1; maybe TRBD1 (6 bases). Trimming stripped 3 bases from V and 5 bases from J, with 11 bases between. Germline values: CDR1 SGHRS, CDR2 YFSETQ. This CDR3 region has 13 residues. CDR3 in amino acids: CASSWGGGTEAFF. The CDR3 bases are TGCGCCAGCAGCTGGGGAGGGGGGACTGAAGCTTTCTTT.

This clone was detected a few times. V and J are TRBV13 and TRBJ2-1; 7 bases are shared with TRBD1. Germline V gives CDR1 PRHDT, CDR2 FYEKMQ (reference sequence). The CDR3 covers 15 residues. V shed 5 bases and J 5 bases; nucleotides not matched to a gene: 9. As DNA, the CDR3 is TGTGCCAGCAGCCTACCGACAGGGACCGACAATGAGCAGTTCTTC. Protein: CASSLPTGTDNEQFF. The entire variable domain, with the rest obtained from reference TRBV13 and TRBJ2-1, is as follows: AAGVIQSPRHLIKEKRETATLKCYPIPRHDTVYWYQQGPGQDPQFLISFYEKMQSDKGSIPDRFSAQQFSDYHSELNMSSLELGDSALYFCASSLPTGTDNEQFFGPGTRLTVL.

The gene calls are TRBV5-1 and TRBJ1-1; D is unresolved. Trimming took 2 bases from V and 5 from J, leaving 16 bases between them. This CDR3 spans 15 amino acids. Germline V gives CDR1 SGHRS, CDR2 YFSETQ. The DNA of the CDR3 is TGCGCCAGCAGCTTAGACACTGCGGTGGGGACTGAAGCTTTCTTT. Its translation is CASSLDTAVGTEAFF.

The chain recombines TRBV27 with TRBJ2-5; D is uncertain. Trimming shortened V by 2 bases and J by 5 bases, and 12 bases separated the two germline ends. Germline V gene sequence: CDR1 MNHEY, CDR2 SMNVEV (reference sequence). This CDR3 is 14 amino acids long. CDR3: CASSLVGGGETQYF. The CDR3 DNA reads TGTGCCAGCAGTTTAGTAGGCGGTGGGGAGACCCAGTACTTC.

In this sample, this clone turned up a few times. The rearrangement joins TRBV2 to TRBJ2-5; TRBD1 is a possible D gene (5 bases). Germline lookup yields CDR1 SNHLY and CDR2 FYNNEI. V gave up 6 bases and J gave up 6 bases, with 11 bases separating them. The CDR3 spans 12 residues. CDR3 sequence (DNA): TGTGCCAGCAGGTGGCAGGGTCAGACCCAGTACTTC. The encoded protein is CASRWQGQTQYF.

For the CDR3, the DNA is TGTGCCAGCAGTTACCCACACACCGGGACTAGCCCCCAAGAGACCCAGTACTTC. It yields the protein CASSYPHTGTSPQETQYF. The chain employs TRBV6-7 and TRBJ2-5, with TRBD2 matching over 9 bases. TRBV6-7 is an ORF for which the function is uncertain. Trimming took 2 bases from V and 1 from J; bases not matched to a gene: 11. The CDR3 runs 18 residues.

J is TRBJ1-1 and V is TRBV9; 7 bases map to TRBD1. The germline V gene has CDR1 SGDLS and CDR2 YYNGEE. V shed 4 bases, J shed 4 bases, and the junction held 10 bases outside the gene matches. This CDR3 is 15 amino acids long. The CDR3 sequence: CASSPRQGGSTEAFF. The DNA for the CDR3 is TGTGCCAGCAGCCCCCGACAGGGAGGGAGCACTGAAGCTTTCTTT. The variable domain in full, completed from reference TRBV9 and TRBJ1-1, reads DSGVTQTPKHLITATGQRVTLRCSPRSGDLSVYWYQQSLDQGLQFLIQYYNGEERAKGNILERFSAQQFPDLHSELNLSSLELGDSALYFCASSPRQGGSTEAFFGQGTRLTVV.

CDR3 coding DNA: TGTGCCAGTAGTATAGCCGGGACAGGCTACGAGCAGTACTTC. This encodes CASSIAGTGYEQYF. The V and J genes are TRBV19 and TRBJ2-7; the match to TRBD1 covers 8 bases. Germline loops: CDR1 LNHDA, CDR2 SQIVND (reference sequence). V lost 1 base to trimming and J lost 3 bases; unmatched junction nucleotides: 2. This CDR3 comprises 14 residues.

This chain joins TRBV29-1 and TRBJ2-5; D tentatively fits TRBD1 or TRBD2 (7 bases each). V was shortened by 5 bases and J by 4 bases, with 11 bases between the two germline ends. Germline CDR1 SQVTM, CDR2 ANQGSEA. CDR3 length: 12 amino acids. The CDR3 loop is CSVSGGAETQYF. CDR3 bases: TGCAGCGTTTCAGGGGGGGCAGAGACCCAGTACTTC.

J is TRBJ1-2 and V is TRBV7-3; D may be TRBD1 (6 bases). CDR1 and CDR2 from the germline V gene are SGHTA and FQGTGA. V dropped 1 base and J dropped 8 bases, with 11 bases sitting between them. The CDR3 length is 13 residues. CDR3 DNA sequence: TGTGCCAGCAGCTTAAAGGCTGGGGGCGGCTACACCTTC. Amino acids: CASSLKAGGGYTF.

The sample holds a few counts of this clone. The V gene is TRBV19, the J gene TRBJ1-5, with 9 bases aligning to TRBD1. The CDR3 contains 16 residues. Germline values: CDR1 LNHDA, CDR2 SQIVND (reference sequence). Trimming took 7 bases from V and 4 from J; bases not matched to a gene: 11. The CDR3 reads CASTRGDRGFNQPQHF. For the CDR3, the DNA is TGTGCCAGTACCCGGGGAGACAGGGGGTTTAATCAGCCCCAGCATTTT.

On this clone itself: Other DNA sequences of this sample code for an identical CDR3. V gene TRBV2 combines with J gene TRBJ2-1, with 10 bases that match TRBD1. V dropped 4 bases and J dropped 4; count of bases not matched to a gene: 7. This CDR3 spans 16 amino acids. The germline V gene encodes CDR1 SNHLY and CDR2 FYNNEI. The CDR3 region is CASSGSGTGVYNEQFF. CDR3 nucleotides: TGTGCCAGCAGTGGTTCCGGGACAGGGGTATACAATGAGCAGTTCTTC. Drawing the rest from reference TRBV2 and TRBJ2-1, the complete variable domain is EPEVTQTPSHQVTQMGQEVILRCVPISNHLYFYWYRQILGQKVEFLVSFYNNEISEKSEIFDDQFSVERPDGSNFTLKIRSTKLEDSAMYFCASSGSGTGVYNEQFFGPGTRLTVL.

The genes are TRBV19 and TRBJ2-5; D may be TRBD1 (6 bases). Deletions cut 6 bases from V and 2 bases from J, with 16 bases between. Germline lookup yields CDR1 LNHDA and CDR2 SQIVND (reference sequence). The CDR3 spans 15 residues. In nucleotides, the CDR3 is TGTGCCAGTAGCCTGGGGCAGGGGCTACAAGAGACCCAGTACTTC. It encodes CASSLGQGLQETQYF.

CDR3 bases: TGCGCCAGCAGCACTGGTGGGCGGACAGCCCGCTACGAGCAGTACTTC. It translates to CASSTGGRTARYEQYF. The gene calls are TRBV5-1 and TRBJ2-7, with a weak D call TRBD1 (6 bases). The ends were cut back, 4 bases at V and 3 bases at J, with 20 bases in the middle. The CDR3 extends over 16 amino acids. CDR1 SGHRS and CDR2 YFSETQ come from the germline V gene.

CDR3 sequence (DNA): TGTGCCAGCAGTCCCACTAGAGGGAGAAGCACAGATACGCAGTATTTT. This sequence encodes CASSPTRGRSTDTQYF. This rearrangement joins TRBV7-3 to TRBJ2-3; TRBD2 might be the D (5 bases). Germline V gives CDR1 SGHTA, CDR2 FQGTGA. There are 16 residues in the CDR3. The V gene lost 6 bases and the J gene lost 0 bases, with 16 bases spanning the gap.